One T cell receptor (beta chain) is described in this entry. This sample was taken from a study of blood T cell repertoires in COVID-19. TCRdb keeps only in-frame clones here, not all; method: immunoSEQ multiplex PCR. The table shows some 100,000 clones, with roughly nine tenths occurring only once. From germline, CDR1 is SGDLS and CDR2 YYNGEE. The CDR3 sequence is 17 residues long. Germline trimming cut 0 bases from V and 4 bases from J; bases unmatched to any gene: 11. The sequencing input was peripheral blood. This sequence joins TRBV9 and TRBJ1-2; 8 bases line up with TRBD1. The receptor was isolated from a man between 65 and 85 years old who had recovered from COVID-19. In DNA, the CDR3 is TGTGCCAGCAGCGTAGCCGGACAGGGCCCGGACAGCTATGGCTACACCTTC. Translation gives CASSVAGQGPDSYGYTF.